One sample yielded the 30 T cell receptor beta chains listed below, sequenced in a study of blood T cell repertoires in COVID-19. The data were produced by immunoSEQ multiplex PCR, yet TCRdb's version contains in-frame clones alone and is incomplete. The profile covers approximately 80,000 clones, with just over 85% appearing a single time and approximately 45% taken by the ten largest. What was sequenced was peripheral blood. The source of these receptors is a human donor in a cohort sampled during active COVID-19.

This chain uses TRBV2 with TRBJ2-7; no firm D call. Germline V gene data show CDR1 as SNHLY and CDR2 as FYNNEI. The CDR3 loop spans 13 amino acids. The germline V and J ends were trimmed by 8 bases and 4 bases, with 15 bases remaining between them. DNA of the CDR3: TGTGCCAGCCAAACACCCGAGACTTACGAGCAGTACTTC. Its protein product is CASQTPETYEQYF.

This chain links TRBV7-3 with TRBJ2-1; D uncertain. Trimming removed 5 bases from V and 0 bases from J, with 11 bases in between. There are 15 residues in the CDR3. The V gene's germline CDR1 is SGHTA and CDR2 FQGTGA. The CDR3 sequence: CASSPTPNSYNEQFF. The CDR3, as DNA: TGTGCCAGCAGCCCCACTCCAAACTCCTACAATGAGCAGTTCTTC.

On this clone: Other nucleotide sequences from this sample produce the same CDR3. The CDR3, as DNA: TGTGCCAGCAGACAACAGGGACCCTCCTACGAGCAGTACTTC. This codes for CASRQQGPSYEQYF. V gene TRBV2 combines with J gene TRBJ2-7; D may be TRBD1 (6 bases). The V gene's germline CDR1 is SNHLY and CDR2 FYNNEI. The V end was cut by 6 bases, the J end by 0 bases, with 12 bases between. The CDR3 consists of 14 residues. Using reference TRBV2 and TRBJ2-7 for the parts outside the CDR3, the full variable domain is EPEVTQTPSHQVTQMGQEVILRCVPISNHLYFYWYRQILGQKVEFLVSFYNNEISEKSEIFDDQFSVERPDGSNFTLKIRSTKLEDSAMYFCASRQQGPSYEQYFGPGTRLTVT.

The chain uses TRBV24-1 and TRBJ2-5, with 7 positions matching TRBD2. This CDR3 contains 18 residues. The J segment lost 5 bases and the V segment lost 3 bases, leaving 17 bases of the junction unmatched. In germline, CDR1 is KGHDR, CDR2 SFDVKD. CDR3 amino acids: CATSDTPSGTGGGETQYF. CDR3 nucleotides: TGTGCCACCAGTGATACGCCGTCTGGGACGGGGGGAGGGGAGACCCAGTACTTC.

This clone was picked up a small number of times. The CDR3 loop reads CASSMGAHRTGNQPQHF. The CDR3 DNA follows: TGTGCCAGTAGTATGGGGGCACACAGGACGGGGAATCAGCCCCAGCATTTT. This chain uses TRBV19 with TRBJ1-5; a possible D gene is TRBD1 (6 bases). Germline CDR1 LNHDA, CDR2 SQIVND (reference sequence). The CDR3 contains 17 residues. The ends were cut back, 3 bases at V and 4 bases at J, with 19 bases in the middle. Variable domain in full (rest from reference TRBV19 and TRBJ1-5): DGGITQSPKYLFRKEGQNVTLSCEQNLNHDAMYWYRQDPGQGLRLIYYSQIVNDFQKGDIAEGYSVSREKKESFPLTVTSAQKNPTAFYLCASSMGAHRTGNQPQHFGDGTRLSIL.

The rearrangement uses TRBV27 and TRBJ2-3; no definite D call. There are 16 residues in the CDR3. Germline V CDR1 and CDR2: MNHEY, SMNVEV (reference sequence). V was clipped by 6 bases and J by 2 bases, with 18 bases between them. CDR3 sequence (DNA): TGTGCCAGCAGGACCGGGTTCGCGACGTTCACAGATACGCAGTATTTT. Translating gives CASRTGFATFTDTQYF.

The chain employs TRBV29-1 and TRBJ2-3; maybe TRBD1 (6 bases). The CDR3 contains 12 residues. Germline CDR1 reads SQVTM; CDR2 reads ANQGSEA. The CDR3 bases are TGCATTTGGACAGACGGCACAGATACGCAGTATTTT. Amino acids: CIWTDGTDTQYF.

The chain employs TRBV5-1 and TRBJ2-7, with a tentative D call TRBD1 (8 bases). Germline CDR1 reads SGHRS; CDR2 reads YFSETQ. Trimming cost V 4 bases and J 6 bases, with 20 bases left between them. This CDR3 region has 15 residues. CDR3 amino acids: CASSRRPQGGSEQYF. CDR3 bases: TGCGCCAGCAGCAGAAGACCACAGGGGGGGAGCGAGCAGTACTTC.

The V call is TRBV6-6, the J call TRBJ1-5; tentatively, D is TRBD1 (6 bases). The V end lost 0 bases, the J end lost 6 bases, and 9 bases lay between the germline ends. The CDR3 covers 14 residues. Germline loops: CDR1 MNHNY, CDR2 SVGAGI (reference sequence). The CDR3 region has the DNA TGTGCCAGCAGTTACTCGATAGGGGGTCAGCCCCAGCATTTT. Encoded protein: CASSYSIGGQPQHF.

A single count supports this clone. The chain carries TRBV2 and TRBJ2-5, with 9 nucleotides matching TRBD2. Trimming removed 1 base from V and 5 bases from J; junction bases left unmatched: 5. The length of the CDR3 is 15 residues. Germline CDR1 reads SNHLY; CDR2 reads FYNNEI. DNA for the CDR3: TGTGCCAGCAGTGAAGGGGCGGGAGGGACGGAGACCCAGTACTTC. Its protein product is CASSEGAGGTETQYF. Drawing the rest from reference TRBV2 and TRBJ2-5, the complete variable domain is EPEVTQTPSHQVTQMGQEVILRCVPISNHLYFYWYRQILGQKVEFLVSFYNNEISEKSEIFDDQFSVERPDGSNFTLKIRSTKLEDSAMYFCASSEGAGGTETQYFGPGTRLLVL.

This chain joins TRBV5-1 and TRBJ2-1; 8 bases agree with TRBD1. Germline V gene data show CDR1 as SGHRS and CDR2 as YFSETQ. The J segment lost 9 bases and the V segment lost 0 bases, leaving 8 bases of the junction unmatched. The CDR3 sequence is 15 residues long. This CDR3 is CASSLGTGYFTEQFF. CDR3 DNA: TGCGCCAGCAGCTTGGGGACAGGGTACTTCACTGAGCAGTTCTTC. Full variable domain (remainder filled in from reference TRBV5-1 and TRBJ2-1): KAGVTQTPRYLIKTRGQQVTLSCSPISGHRSVSWYQQTPGQGLQFLFEYFSETQRNKGNFPGRFSGRQFSNSRSEMNVSTLELGDSALYLCASSLGTGYFTEQFFGPGTRLTVL.

This chain joins TRBV19 and TRBJ2-3; TRBD1 agrees at 8 bases. The V segment lost 5 bases and the J segment 2 bases; nucleotides outside the gene matches: 12. CDR3 length: 17 amino acids. From germline, CDR1 is LNHDA and CDR2 SQIVND (reference sequence). In DNA, the CDR3 is TGTGCCAGTAGTGCCGGGACAGGACTATATTTCACAGATACGCAGTATTTT. Amino acids: CASSAGTGLYFTDTQYF.

The genes are TRBV5-6 and TRBJ1-6; 7 nucleotides match TRBD1. With 1 base clipped from V and 10 bases from J, the junction kept 8 bases outside the gene matches. Germline values: CDR1 SGHDT, CDR2 YYEEEE. There are 15 residues in the CDR3. CDR3 in DNA: TGTGCCAGCAGCTTGAGGAGAGGGGGCGTCTCACCCCTCCACTTT. Residues: CASSLRRGGVSPLHF.

The rearrangement uses TRBV24-1 and TRBJ2-1, with 10 bases matching TRBD2. With V trimmed by 2 bases and J by 5 bases, 5 bases remained unmatched. The CDR3 is 16 amino acids. Germline assignment: CDR1 KGHDR and CDR2 SFDVKD. CDR3: CATSDSGLAENNEQFF. In nucleotides, the CDR3 is TGTGCCACCAGTGATTCTGGACTAGCGGAAAACAATGAGCAGTTCTTC.

The CDR3 DNA reads as TGTGCCAGCAACCGGGCGGGAGCTTCCCAAGAGACCCAGTACTTC. Translation gives CASNRAGASQETQYF. The genes are TRBV6-5 and TRBJ2-5; TRBD2 matches at 7 bases. The CDR3 runs to 15 residues. Germline V gene data show CDR1 as MNHEY and CDR2 as SVGAGI. With V trimmed by 7 bases and J by 1 base, 9 bases remained unmatched.

CDR3 protein: CASRQFTSGRDDEQFF. CDR3 in DNA: TGTGCCAGCAGGCAATTCACTAGCGGGAGGGACGATGAGCAGTTCTTC. The V and J genes are TRBV2 and TRBJ2-1; TRBD2 agrees at 13 bases. CDR1 SNHLY and CDR2 FYNNEI come from the germline V gene. Unmatched junction bases numbered 10, after V lost 6 bases and J lost 8 bases. The CDR3 sequence is 16 residues long. Supplemented by reference TRBV2 and TRBJ2-1, the full variable domain reads EPEVTQTPSHQVTQMGQEVILRCVPISNHLYFYWYRQILGQKVEFLVSFYNNEISEKSEIFDDQFSVERPDGSNFTLKIRSTKLEDSAMYFCASRQFTSGRDDEQFFGPGTRLTVL.

The gene calls are TRBV9 and TRBJ2-2; 7 bases align to TRBD2. The CDR3 is made up of 15 amino acids. V trimming: 4 bases; J trimming: 3 bases; junction bases outside the gene matches: 6. Germline V lookup: CDR1 SGDLS, CDR2 YYNGEE. Written as DNA, the CDR3 is TGTGCCAGCAGCCTGGGGACTACCGACACCGGGGAGCTGTTTTTT. It encodes CASSLGTTDTGELFF. The variable domain in full, with the rest retrieved from reference TRBV9 and TRBJ2-2, is DSGVTQTPKHLITATGQRVTLRCSPRSGDLSVYWYQQSLDQGLQFLIQYYNGEERAKGNILERFSAQQFPDLHSELNLSSLELGDSALYFCASSLGTTDTGELFFGEGSRLTVL.

V and J are TRBV5-1 and TRBJ2-1, with TRBD1 matching over 8 bases. CDR3 length: 14 residues. Germline V CDR1 and CDR2: SGHRS, YFSETQ. Germline trimming cut 4 bases from V and 3 bases from J; bases unmatched to any gene: 3. The CDR3 DNA reads TGCGCCAGCAGCCAACAGGGGGGCTACAATGAGCAGTTCTTC. Translation: CASSQQGGYNEQFF.

This clone was counted once. The chain joins TRBV7-2 to TRBJ1-2; 9 bases line up with TRBD1. The CDR3 is 17 residues long. The V segment lost 0 bases and the J segment 8 bases; nucleotides outside the gene matches: 13. Germline V CDR1 and CDR2: SGHTA, FQGNSA. CDR3 sequence: CASSLAPRTGTGKGYTF. DNA for the CDR3: TGTGCCAGCAGCTTAGCACCTAGAACCGGGACAGGGAAGGGCTACACCTTC.

This clone was seen only once. This chain connects TRBV15 to TRBJ2-5; the match to TRBD2 covers 8 bases. Germline V gives CDR1 LNHNV, CDR2 YYDKDF (reference sequence). The CDR3 has 16 residues. The V and J ends lost 0 bases and 4 bases, in that order; junction bases with no gene match: 7. The CDR3 spells CATSREGSGNGETQYF. The DNA of the CDR3 is TGTGCCACCAGCAGAGAGGGTAGCGGGAACGGAGAGACCCAGTACTTC.

The chain links TRBV11-2 to TRBJ2-1; TRBD2 agrees at 10 bases. The CDR3 runs to 14 residues. CDR1 and CDR2 from the germline V gene are SGHAT and FQNNGV. The V and J ends lost 3 bases and 9 bases, in that order; junction bases with no gene match: 5. The CDR3 spells CASSLSGGAVEQFF. CDR3 coding DNA: TGTGCCAGCAGCTTGAGCGGGGGGGCCGTTGAGCAGTTCTTC.

Only a few counts were recorded for this clone. This chain uses TRBV6-5 with TRBJ1-1, with TRBD1 matching over 9 bases. With 0 bases clipped from V and 10 bases from J, the junction kept 6 bases outside the gene matches. Germline V gene data show CDR1 as MNHEY and CDR2 as SVGAGI. The CDR3 length is 14 residues. The CDR3 sequence: CASSYSRDRVLAFF. The CDR3 DNA follows: TGTGCCAGCAGTTACTCAAGGGACAGGGTTTTAGCTTTCTTT.

In its sample, this clone was seen once. This chain links TRBV10-3 with TRBJ2-7; D perhaps matches TRBD2 (5 bases). The CDR3 runs to 18 residues. In germline, CDR1 is ENHRY, CDR2 SYGVKD. V lost 0 bases to trimming and J lost 4 bases, with 22 bases between them. Here the CDR3 DNA reads TGTGCCATCAGTGAGTCCCCCCTGCGGGCAGGAAGACATTACGAGCAGTACTTC. The encoded protein is CAISESPLRAGRHYEQYF.

The V gene is TRBV2, the J gene TRBJ1-5; D not certain. Germline loops: CDR1 SNHLY, CDR2 FYNNEI. V was trimmed by 5 bases and J by 6 bases, leaving 14 bases between them. The CDR3 consists of 14 residues. The CDR3 DNA follows: TGTGCCAGCAGTACTATAGCCGCGAGTCAGCCCCAGCATTTT. Its translation is CASSTIAASQPQHF.

The V call is TRBV28, the J call TRBJ2-7; D perhaps matches TRBD1 (5 bases). V dropped 10 bases and J dropped 3 bases, with 22 bases sitting between them. The CDR3 loop spans 15 amino acids. CDR1 and CDR2 (germline): MDHEN, SYDVKM. The CDR3 region has the DNA TGTGCCACCGCCCTGGGGTCCTTAGGGGTCTACGAGCAGTACTTC. Translation gives CATALGSLGVYEQYF.

In its sample, this clone was seen once. The chain recombines TRBV6-5 with TRBJ2-3, with 9 bases aligning to TRBD2. Germline CDR1 MNHEY, CDR2 SVGAGI. J gave up 4 bases and V 2 bases, and 4 bases lay outside the gene matches. The CDR3 runs 15 residues. CDR3 nucleotides: TGTGCCAGCAGTTACGGGGGACTAGCCGCAGATACGCAGTATTTT. Its protein product is CASSYGGLAADTQYF.

The rearrangement links TRBV9 to TRBJ2-3, with D perhaps matching TRBD1 (5 bases). Germline CDR1 is SGDLS and CDR2 is YYNGEE. V dropped 0 bases and J dropped 4 bases, with 9 bases sitting between them. The CDR3 is 14 residues long. The CDR3 is CASSVGGPADTQYF. CDR3 sequence (DNA): TGTGCCAGCAGCGTAGGGGGCCCCGCAGATACGCAGTATTTT.

The chain recombines TRBV7-9 with TRBJ2-7; the match to TRBD2 covers 7 bases. Germline V gene data show CDR1 as SEHNR and CDR2 as FQNEAQ (reference sequence). The CDR3 extends over 12 amino acids. The trim removed 8 bases at V and 1 base at J, leaving 2 bases unmatched. For the CDR3, the DNA is TGTGCCAGCGGCGGGAGATCCTACGAGCAGTACTTC. This encodes CASGGRSYEQYF.

V usage is TRBV18 and J usage is TRBJ1-1; D ambiguous. The germline CDR1 and CDR2 sequences are KGHSH and LQKENI. V lost 1 base, J lost 4 bases, and 7 bases lay in between. The CDR3 has 13 residues. In DNA, the CDR3 is TGTGCCAGCTCACCACAACGAGGCACTGAAGCTTTCTTT. Protein sequence: CASSPQRGTEAFF.

The chain is built from TRBV6-5 and TRBJ2-7; 9 nucleotides match TRBD1. The trim removed 10 bases at V and 2 bases at J, leaving 9 bases unmatched. CDR1 is MNHEY and CDR2 is SVGAGI in the germline V gene. This CDR3 is 14 amino acids long. DNA of the CDR3: TGTGCCATCCGACCGGACAGGGGACCCTACGAGCAGTACTTC. Encoded protein: CAIRPDRGPYEQYF.